This T cell receptor (beta chain) was identified in a study of a mutant IDH1 vaccine in newly diagnosed glioma. Study-level points and caveats: Of all patients, approximately 93% showed vaccine-induced immune responses.

The method was immunoSEQ multiplex PCR; TCRdb's version includes in-frame clones alone and lacks a portion of them. The sample has more than 80,000 clones; roughly 85% are singletons. The CDR3 is 16 amino acids. The V and J ends lost 4 bases and 0 bases respectively, with 13 bases between them. Germline loops: CDR1 SGDLS, CDR2 YYNGEE. Concerning this clone: Its cognate antigen is unknown.

Time point indicated: baseline, week 1 (first vaccination visit). Treatment reported: pre-vaccination baseline after standard-of-care therapy. New astrocytomas of WHO grade 3 or 4 that were IDH1-mutant and ATRX-lost were found in the donors. Source: PBMCs, taken from a glioma patient treated with radiotherapy, temozolomide or both. The chain combines TRBV9 with TRBJ2-2, with D perhaps matching TRBD2 (7 bases). This TCR came from a woman aged 50 to 65 with glioma. The CDR3 DNA reads as TGTGCCAGCAGCCGTAAGGGGGGGGCGAACACCGGGGAGCTGTTTTTT. Translating it yields CASSRKGGANTGELFF.